This TCR beta chain was captured in a study of T cells expressing NK-cell markers. Study information: Out of eight donors sequenced, seven tested HCMV-seropositive and the remaining one seronegative.

TCRdb re-called the 5' RACE reads and shows each CDR3 protein once, DNA omitted. This repertoire comprises 550,000 to 600,000 distinct CDR3 sequences; its ten largest clones make up less than 4.5%. CDR1 is MDHEN, CDR2 SYDVKM, per germline. CDR3 length equals 14 residues. Study-level results: Among CD8+ T cells from several donors, dominant NKG2C+ clonotypes accounted for about 1.0-7.0%. No clear determination of HCMV specificity was made for expanded NKG2C+ T cell clones. The CD3+CD56-NKG2C+ fraction was also led by these clonotypes in a handful of donors.

With respect to this clonotype: The antigen is unknown.

The TCR was taken from a man between 18 and 29 years old in good health. The sample comprised blood T cells: a sorted CD56 or NKG2C T cell subset, CD4+ or CD8+ T cells, or bulk PBMC T cells (not recorded which). This chain joins TRBV28 and TRBJ2-1; the D gene TCRdb calls, TRBD1, cannot be checked with no DNA. The CDR3 reads CASSFRGQRNEQFF.